This T cell receptor (beta chain) was recovered during a study of response to subunit inactivated influenza vaccine. From the RT-PCR reads, TCRdb called clonotypes with MiXCR, one entry per CDR3 protein. The data contain about 540,000 distinct CDR3 sequences, roughly a quarter of them seen just once; the ten biggest clones take up 2.5% to 3.5%. The germline CDR1 and CDR2 sequences are SEHNR and FQNEAQ (reference sequence). There are 12 residues in the CDR3. Trimming shortened V by 8 bases and J by 0 bases, and 8 bases separated the two germline ends. The same data also contributed to another study, on T cells expressing NK-cell markers. According to that study: TCR beta cDNA was generated via 5'RACE template switching incorporating UMIs. Several experiments employed an anti-gamma-delta TCR antibody to confine sorting to alpha-beta TCR T cells. The contribution of dominant NKG2C+ clonotypes to CD8+ T cells in more than five donors was 1.0-7.0%.

Material: CD4+ T cells sorted from PBMCs, obtained approximately 12 days after vaccination. The chain has TRBV7-9 and TRBJ2-7; no clear D gene. This sequence was found in a man in his fifties who received an inactivated influenza vaccine. CDR3 protein: CASALGSYEQYF. The CDR3 DNA is TGTGCCAGCGCGCTAGGCTCCTACGAGCAGTACTTC.